Each of the 6 T cell receptor beta chains below was sequenced from the same sample in a study of cytomegalovirus exposure and HLA in healthy donors. Both 60 Vbeta primers and 13 Jbeta primers went into the PCR. The table came from immunoSEQ multiplex PCR; TCRdb's copy has only in-frame clones and leaves some out. The sample has approximately 220,000 clones; over 75% are singletons. The source material was PBMCs. The origin of the receptors is a man aged 18 to 29 in good health and CMV-seronegative.

The chain employs TRBV7-9 and TRBJ1-1; TRBD1 aligns across 7 bases. With 2 bases clipped from V and 8 bases from J, the junction kept 8 bases outside the gene matches. Germline lookup yields CDR1 SEHNR and CDR2 FQNEAQ (reference sequence). There are 14 residues in the CDR3. CDR3 DNA: TGTGCCAGCAGCTTATCCCAACCGACAGGGGAAGCTTTCTTT. It yields the protein CASSLSQPTGEAFF.

This clone appeared once. This chain connects TRBV29-1 to TRBJ1-5, with D maybe TRBD1 (5 bases). The germline V gene has CDR1 SQVTM and CDR2 ANQGSEA. Trimming took 4 bases from V and 6 from J, leaving 13 bases between them. CDR3 length: 13 amino acids. CDR3 nucleotides: TGCAGCGTTGTTGGTAGGGGCGGTCAGCCCCAGCATTTT. It codes for CSVVGRGGQPQHF. The full variable domain, its missing parts supplied by reference TRBV29-1 and TRBJ1-5, is SAVISQKPSRDICQRGTSLTIQCQVDSQVTMMFWYRQQPGQSLTLIATANQGSEATYESGFVIDKFPISRPNLTFSTLTVSNMSPEDSSIYLCSVVGRGGQPQHFGDGTRLSIL.

The V call is TRBV4-3, the J call TRBJ2-3; TRBD2 matches 12 bases. Germline V gene sequence: CDR1 LGHNA, CDR2 YSLEER. This CDR3 contains 16 residues. Unmatched junction bases numbered 5, after V lost 1 base and J lost 6 bases. DNA for the CDR3: TGCGCCAGCAGCCAAGGGCTAGCGGGGGGGAGGGATACGCAGTATTTT. Amino acids: CASSQGLAGGRDTQYF.

This chain links TRBV6-5 with TRBJ2-1; 7 nucleotides agree with TRBD2. Per the germline V gene, CDR1 is MNHEY and CDR2 is SVGAGI. The CDR3 runs to 13 residues. J lost 7 bases, V lost 2 bases, and 2 bases had no gene match. The CDR3 coding sequence is TGTGCCAGCAGTTACGGCGGGAGAAATGAGCAGTTCTTC. Encoded protein: CASSYGGRNEQFF.

This clone was counted once. The chain joins TRBV15 to TRBJ2-1; D call uncertain. The CDR3 consists of 12 residues. The ends were cut back, 0 bases at V and 7 bases at J, with 4 bases in the middle. Germline V gene data show CDR1 as LNHNV and CDR2 as YYDKDF (reference sequence). CDR3 residues: CATSRDPNEQFF. The CDR3 nucleotides are TGTGCCACCAGCAGAGATCCGAATGAGCAGTTCTTC.

The V and J genes are TRBV7-3 and TRBJ2-1; 8 positions agree with TRBD2. V lost 5 bases, J lost 0 bases, and 3 bases stayed unmatched. CDR3 length: 15 amino acids. The germline V gene encodes CDR1 SGHTA and CDR2 FQGTGA. In DNA, the CDR3 is TGTGCCAGCAGCCGGGGGACTAGCTCCTACAATGAGCAGTTCTTC. It encodes CASSRGTSSYNEQFF.